The T cell receptor (beta chain) under discussion was sequenced for a study of PD-1 blockade in classical Hodgkin lymphoma. About this clone: The antigen is undetermined.

Study results and caveats: In CD4+ cells, TCR diversity went up significantly by C4D1, but in CD8+ cells it did not.

The assay was immunoSEQ multiplex PCR, and TCRdb's table has in-frame clones only and misses some. The sample has tens of thousands of clones, less than 90% seen once; the top ten hold about a fifth. Relapse after autologous stem cell transplantation occurred in every patient, and brentuximab vedotin exposure varied. Germline CDR1 and CDR2: SGDLS and YYNGEE. The CDR3 runs 18 residues. V shed 0 bases, J shed 8 bases, and the junction held 10 bases outside the gene matches. The TCR was taken from a human donor with classical Hodgkin lymphoma. This sequence joins TRBV9 and TRBJ2-1; TRBD2 aligns across 14 bases. This specimen was peripheral blood mononuclear cells (PBMCs), taken before the second cycle of nivolumab. The CDR3 region is CASSVGLAGGPGGDEQFF. CDR3 nucleotide sequence: TGTGCCAGCAGCGTAGGACTAGCGGGAGGGCCCGGGGGCGATGAGCAGTTCTTC.